Below are 19 T cell receptor beta chains sequenced from a single sample in a study of blood T cell repertoires in COVID-19. Method: immunoSEQ multiplex PCR; TCRdb's copy keeps in-frame clones and lacks some. The repertoire has approximately 490,000 clones, roughly 90% of them found once; the top ten carry roughly 0.7%. Sequenced input: PBMCs or T cells enriched from blood (not recorded which). Receptors originate from a woman younger than 35 who had recovered from COVID-19.

The chain recombines TRBV7-2 with TRBJ1-2, with D perhaps matching TRBD1 (5 bases). The CDR3 contains 14 residues. The V end was cut by 1 base, the J end by 8 bases, with 14 bases between. Germline loops: CDR1 SGHTA, CDR2 FQGNSA. CDR3 region: CASSLDNTGAGYTF. CDR3 sequence (DNA): TGTGCCAGCAGCTTAGATAACACAGGAGCCGGCTACACCTTC.

This chain links TRBV4-1 with TRBJ1-6, with a tentative D call TRBD1 (5 bases). Germline CDR1 and CDR2: MGHRA and YSYEKL. The CDR3 is 16 residues long. V was shortened by 2 bases and J by 0 bases, with 8 bases between the two germline ends. Written as DNA, the CDR3 is TGCGCCAGCAGCCAAACAGGAAGCTCCTATAATTCACCCCTCCACTTT. Its translation is CASSQTGSSYNSPLHF.

The rearrangement links TRBV15 to TRBJ2-7; maybe TRBD2 (6 bases). In germline, CDR1 is LNHNV, CDR2 YYDKDF (reference sequence). The V end was cut by 5 bases, the J end by 3 bases, with 11 bases between. The CDR3 consists of 13 residues. DNA for the CDR3: TGTGCCACCAGCTGGGGCGGGGACTACGAGCAGTACTTC. This encodes CATSWGGDYEQYF.

The chain carries TRBV15 and TRBJ2-3; D may be TRBD1 (6 bases). The V end lost 2 bases, the J end lost 6 bases, and 18 bases lay between the germline ends. The V gene's germline CDR1 is LNHNV and CDR2 YYDKDF (reference sequence). This CDR3 is built from 16 residues. CDR3 nucleotides: TGTGCCACCAGCAGACAGGGGCTTTCTAGAACGGATACGCAGTATTTT. This codes for CATSRQGLSRTDTQYF.

The chain recombines TRBV5-1 with TRBJ2-7, with no clear D. CDR1 is SGHRS and CDR2 is YFSETQ in the germline V gene. The CDR3 totals 14 residues. V lost 1 base and J 4 bases, leaving 12 bases between the germline ends. The CDR3 loop reads CASSLTTTGYEQYF. The CDR3 region has the DNA TGCGCCAGCAGCTTGACTACAACCGGATACGAGCAGTACTTC.

The genes are TRBV2 and TRBJ2-3, with TRBD2 as a possible D gene (6 bases). CDR1 and CDR2 (germline): SNHLY, FYNNEI. This CDR3 is built from 13 residues. Trimming left V 7 bases short and J 1 base short, with 9 bases between. The CDR3 nucleotides are TGTGCCAGCATAGCGGCACGCACAGATACGCAGTATTTT. This encodes CASIAARTDTQYF.

V is TRBV28 and J is TRBJ1-5; D is unclear. This CDR3 contains 13 residues. Germline assignment: CDR1 MDHEN and CDR2 SYDVKM. V was cut by 9 bases and J by 4 bases, with 13 bases left in between. CDR3: CASSGSTNQPQHF. CDR3 in DNA: TGTGCCAGTTCCGGGTCCACAAATCAGCCCCAGCATTTT.

This clone was seen a single time. The V call is TRBV5-5, the J call TRBJ1-6; D perhaps matches TRBD1 (6 bases). In germline, CDR1 is SGHKS, CDR2 YYEKEE (reference sequence). Trimming removed 1 base at V and 7 bases at J, with 18 bases between. This CDR3 is 17 amino acids long. CDR3 nucleotide sequence: TGTGCCAGCAGCTTGAAGAGCGGGGCAGGGGTCAATTCACCCCTCCACTTT. This translates into CASSLKSGAGVNSPLHF.

The chain couples TRBV28 to TRBJ1-4; D gene uncertain. Germline V gives CDR1 MDHEN, CDR2 SYDVKM. The germline V and J ends were trimmed by 7 bases and 10 bases, with 13 bases remaining between them. CDR3 length equals 12 residues. CDR3: CASTSPPGKLFF. The DNA for the CDR3 is TGTGCCAGCACCTCACCCCCCGGAAAACTGTTTTTT.

This chain links TRBV6-5 with TRBJ2-5, with D tentatively TRBD1 (5 bases). Per the germline V gene, CDR1 is MNHEY and CDR2 is SVGAGI. Deletions cut 6 bases from V and 2 bases from J, with 10 bases between. The CDR3 extends over 13 amino acids. DNA of the CDR3: TGTGCCAGCAGCTCCGCAGGGCAAGAGACCCAGTACTTC. Translating gives CASSSAGQETQYF.

The V call is TRBV30, the J call TRBJ2-5; D unclear. Trimming shortened V by 2 bases and J by 2 bases, and 6 bases separated the two germline ends. CDR3 size: 12 residues. CDR1 and CDR2 from the germline V gene are GTSNPN and SVGIG (reference sequence). CDR3 residues: CAWSITQETQYF. The CDR3 DNA reads as TGTGCCTGGAGTATTACACAAGAGACCCAGTACTTC.

This chain connects TRBV2 to TRBJ1-2; 7 nucleotides line up with TRBD1. CDR3 length: 13 amino acids. V lost 5 bases and J lost 8; bases outside the gene matches: 8. Germline lookup yields CDR1 SNHLY and CDR2 FYNNEI. As DNA, the CDR3 is TGTGCCAGCAGTTCTACAGGGGCTGAGGGCTACACCTTC. Translated: CASSSTGAEGYTF.

V and J are TRBV28 and TRBJ1-2; D is uncertain. Germline V gene lookup returns CDR1 MDHEN and CDR2 SYDVKM. The V end lost 4 bases, the J end lost 7 bases, and 19 bases lay between the germline ends. The CDR3 is 15 residues long. CDR3 sequence: CASSSNSGRNRGYTF. The CDR3 DNA reads as TGTGCCAGCAGTTCTAACAGCGGCCGGAATCGTGGCTACACCTTC.

This clone came up a few times. The V gene is TRBV5-1, the J gene TRBJ1-1; tentative D call: TRBD1 (5 bases). The CDR3 runs to 14 residues. V lost 2 bases and J 6 bases, leaving 14 bases between the germline ends. The germline V gene encodes CDR1 SGHRS and CDR2 YFSETQ. In nucleotides, the CDR3 is TGCGCCAGCAGCTTTGTAGGGGCCACTGCTGAAGCTTTCTTT. Protein sequence: CASSFVGATAEAFF.

This chain links TRBV27 with TRBJ2-5; 7 nucleotides align to TRBD1. Per the germline V gene, CDR1 is MNHEY and CDR2 is SMNVEV (reference sequence). V shed 5 bases, J shed 5 bases, and the junction held 8 bases outside the gene matches. The CDR3 spans 14 residues. CDR3 sequence: CASSRPTGWETQYF. DNA of the CDR3: TGTGCCAGCAGTCGCCCGACAGGGTGGGAGACCCAGTACTTC.

V usage is TRBV30 and J usage is TRBJ2-2; 7 bases line up with TRBD2. The CDR3 totals 16 residues. V lost 0 bases, J lost 7 bases, and 11 bases stayed unmatched. The germline gives CDR1 GTSNPN, CDR2 SVGIG (reference sequence). The CDR3 sequence is CAWSVRSGETVGELFF. The CDR3 bases are TGTGCCTGGAGTGTACGGAGCGGGGAAACGGTCGGGGAGCTGTTTTTT.

This chain uses TRBV3-1 (or the pseudogene TRBV3-2) with TRBJ2-6; 14 bases agree with TRBD2. The CDR3 consists of 18 residues. Germline V gene data show CDR1 as LGHDT and CDR2 as YNNKEL (reference sequence). V lost 5 bases to trimming and J lost 11 bases; unmatched junction nucleotides: 14. CDR3 amino acids: CASSYGTSGGTSADVLTF. CDR3 nucleotides: TGTGCCAGCAGCTACGGGACTAGCGGGGGTACTTCGGCGGACGTCCTGACTTTC.

This chain uses TRBV6-5 with TRBJ2-5; D unclear. From germline, CDR1 is MNHEY and CDR2 SVGAGI. This CDR3 contains 13 residues. The V end lost 6 bases, the J end lost 3 bases, and 11 bases lay between the germline ends. DNA of the CDR3: TGTGCCAGCAGGAGAAGAGGAAAAGAGACCCAGTACTTC. The encoded protein is CASRRRGKETQYF.

The J gene is TRBJ1-1, the V gene TRBV13; D possibly corresponds to TRBD1 (5 bases). Trimming took 5 bases from V and 0 from J, leaving 16 bases between them. This CDR3 region has 16 residues. CDR1 PRHDT and CDR2 FYEKMQ come from the germline V gene (reference sequence). CDR3 in DNA: TGTGCCAGCAGCCCGACCGGGGGATCGTTGAACACTGAAGCTTTCTTT. The encoded protein is CASSPTGGSLNTEAFF.